The 19 T cell receptor beta chains below were found in one sample sequenced in a study of cytomegalovirus exposure and HLA in healthy donors. The PCR had 60 Vbeta and 13 Jbeta primers. Clones were sequenced by immunoSEQ multiplex PCR, and TCRdb holds only the in-frame ones, with some missing. The repertoire holds tens of thousands of clones, with around 70% as singletons. Sequencing input: PBMCs. The receptors stem from a woman aged 30 to 39 in good health and CMV-seronegative.

The CDR3 DNA reads TGTGCCAGCAGCCTTCAGGGTAACTATGGCTACACCTTC. Its translation: CASSLQGNYGYTF. The rearrangement links TRBV7-9 to TRBJ1-2; perhaps TRBD1 as D (5 bases). Germline CDR1 is SEHNR and CDR2 is FQNEAQ (reference sequence). V dropped 5 bases and J dropped 1 base, with 8 bases sitting between them. The CDR3 is made up of 13 amino acids.

This chain uses TRBV6-6 with TRBJ2-1, with 10 bases matching TRBD2. Germline-derived CDR1 and CDR2 are MNHNY and SVGAGI (reference sequence). Trimming removed 0 bases from V and 8 bases from J; junction bases left unmatched: 7. This CDR3 is built from 16 residues. CDR3 DNA sequence: TGTGCCAGCAGTTACTCCCTAGCGGGAGTATTGGATGAGCAGTTCTTC. It encodes CASSYSLAGVLDEQFF.

This clone was found once. The CDR3 DNA follows: TGTGCCAGCAGTTGGACAGGGCTTCCCGGGGAGCTGTTTTTT. Protein sequence: CASSWTGLPGELFF. The chain employs TRBV28 and TRBJ2-2; 8 bases match TRBD1. V trimming: 4 bases; J trimming: 6 bases; junction bases outside the gene matches: 4. CDR1 MDHEN and CDR2 SYDVKM come from the germline V gene. The CDR3 extends over 14 amino acids.

This rearrangement joins TRBV6-5 to TRBJ2-3; 8 positions match TRBD2. Trimming removed 6 bases from V and 4 bases from J; junction bases left unmatched: 6. CDR1 MNHEY and CDR2 SVGAGI come from the germline V gene. The CDR3 runs to 14 residues. DNA for the CDR3: TGTGCCAGCAGGCGGGGGGAGCTCGCAGATACGCAGTATTTT. Encoded protein: CASRRGELADTQYF.

This sequence joins TRBV5-6 and TRBJ1-1; D is possibly TRBD1 (5 bases). V was clipped by 7 bases and J by 3 bases, with 13 bases between them. The CDR3 runs 13 residues. Germline CDR1 and CDR2: SGHDT and YYEEEE. The CDR3 region has the DNA TGTGCCAGCGGGGGGGTCTCGTACACTGAAGCTTTCTTT. Translating it yields CASGGVSYTEAFF.

The chain recombines TRBV10-1 with TRBJ2-1; 12 bases align to TRBD2. Trimming removed 7 bases from V and 8 bases from J; junction bases left unmatched: 3. The CDR3 spans 13 residues. Germline CDR1 and CDR2: WNHNN and SYGVQD (reference sequence). CDR3 sequence (DNA): TGCGCCAGCATGGCTAGCGGGAGGGATGAGCAGTTCTTC. Its protein product is CASMASGRDEQFF.

This clone was counted between two and nine times. The rearrangement uses TRBV2 and TRBJ1-5; a weak D match, TRBD1 (5 bases). The CDR3 spans 15 residues. Germline CDR1 SNHLY, CDR2 FYNNEI. Trimming removed 6 bases at V and 5 bases at J, with 17 bases between. CDR3 bases: TGTGCCAGCAGCCAAAATGGGGGGGGGTATCAGCCCCAGCATTTT. Translated: CASSQNGGGYQPQHF.

The rearrangement links TRBV27 to TRBJ2-1; the D gene is possibly TRBD2 (5 bases). Germline V gene lookup returns CDR1 MNHEY and CDR2 SMNVEV (reference sequence). The CDR3 totals 14 residues. Trimming took off 3 bases at V and 6 bases at J, with 12 bases between the two ends. In DNA, the CDR3 is TGTGCCAGCAGTTTTGGCCTAGCATTCAATGAGCAGTTCTTC. It is translated as CASSFGLAFNEQFF.

The rearrangement joins TRBV28 to TRBJ1-1; D might be TRBD1 (5 bases). This CDR3 is built from 16 residues. Germline CDR1 is MDHEN and CDR2 is SYDVKM. Trimming removed 5 bases from V and 0 bases from J, with 16 bases in between. In DNA, the CDR3 is TGTGCCAGCAGTGGGGCTTTGGGTGCGATGAACACTGAAGCTTTCTTT. This gives the protein CASSGALGAMNTEAFF.

This clone was observed a few times. Here the CDR3 DNA reads TGCGCCAGCAGCCAAGATCGAAATAGCGGGGCCCCCGGGGAGCTGTTTTTT. Its translation: CASSQDRNSGAPGELFF. This sequence joins TRBV4-1 and TRBJ2-2, with 8 bases matching TRBD2. V lost 0 bases, J lost 6 bases, and 9 bases stayed unmatched. Germline lookup yields CDR1 MGHRA and CDR2 YSYEKL. This CDR3 region has 17 residues.

This clone showed up just a few times. The genes are TRBV7-3 and TRBJ1-1; 7 bases align to TRBD1. Germline CDR1 is SGHTA and CDR2 is FQGTGA. V was clipped by 4 bases and J by 1 base; unmatched bases: 3. CDR3 length equals 14 residues. CDR3 in amino acids: CASSWTGRNTEAFF. As DNA, the CDR3 is TGTGCCAGCAGCTGGACAGGCAGGAACACTGAAGCTTTCTTT.

This clone was seen ten or more times. The chain carries TRBV28 and TRBJ1-2, with D possibly matching TRBD1 (5 bases). The CDR3 length is 16 residues. Trimming took off 4 bases at V and 6 bases at J, with 21 bases between the two ends. The germline gives CDR1 MDHEN, CDR2 SYDVKM. CDR3 sequence: CASSSGVGAAGDGYTF. Here the CDR3 DNA reads TGTGCCAGCAGTTCGGGGGTAGGTGCCGCCGGGGATGGCTACACCTTC.

This rearrangement joins TRBV5-4 to TRBJ2-3, with TRBD1 as a possible D gene (5 bases). The V gene's germline CDR1 is SGHNT and CDR2 YYREEE (reference sequence). V lost 0 bases and J lost 1, with 18 bases in between. The CDR3 is 18 residues long. CDR3: CASSLGQSEVWGTDTQYF. In DNA, the CDR3 is TGTGCCAGCAGCTTGGGACAGAGCGAGGTCTGGGGCACAGATACGCAGTATTTT.

This clone was observed once. This chain links TRBV2 with TRBJ1-5, with TRBD1 matching over 7 bases. J was trimmed by 2 bases and V by 2 bases; bases with no gene match: 6. Germline loops: CDR1 SNHLY, CDR2 FYNNEI. CDR3 size: 16 residues. Here the CDR3 DNA reads TGTGCCAGCAGTGAACAGGGGGGAGGAGGCAATCAGCCCCAGCATTTT. This encodes CASSEQGGGGNQPQHF.

The rearrangement uses TRBV19 and TRBJ1-2; a possible D gene is TRBD1 (6 bases). V lost 6 bases and J 2 bases, leaving 16 bases between the germline ends. Germline values: CDR1 LNHDA, CDR2 SQIVND (reference sequence). This CDR3 has 15 amino acids. The CDR3 is CASRNTGTQNYGYTF. For the CDR3, the DNA is TGTGCCAGTAGGAATACCGGGACACAGAACTATGGCTACACCTTC. Combining the CDR3 with reference TRBV19 and TRBJ1-2 gives the whole variable domain DGGITQSPKYLFRKEGQNVTLSCEQNLNHDAMYWYRQDPGQGLRLIYYSQIVNDFQKGDIAEGYSVSREKKESFPLTVTSAQKNPTAFYLCASRNTGTQNYGYTFGSGTRLTVV.

The genes are TRBV7-9 and TRBJ2-7; TRBD2 matches at 8 bases. The germline V gene has CDR1 SEHNR and CDR2 FQNEAQ (reference sequence). This CDR3 is built from 14 residues. The V gene end was trimmed by 5 bases and the J gene end by 4 bases; junction bases not matched to a gene: 7. CDR3: CASSRSGSTYEQYF. In DNA form, the CDR3 reads TGTGCCAGCAGCAGGAGCGGGAGTACGTACGAGCAGTACTTC. Together with reference TRBV7-9 and TRBJ2-7, the CDR3 gives the full variable domain: DTGVSQNPRHKITKRGQNVTFRCDPISEHNRLYWYRQTLGQGPEFLTYFQNEAQLEKSRLLSDRFSAERPKGSFSTLEIQRTEQGDSAMYLCASSRSGSTYEQYFGPGTRLTVT.

V is TRBV16 and J is TRBJ1-4, with 8 bases aligning to TRBD1. This CDR3 is built from 15 residues. Unmatched junction bases numbered 3, after V lost 2 bases and J lost 4 bases. Germline CDR1 reads KGHSY; CDR2 reads FQNENV. The CDR3 DNA sequence: TGTGCCAGCAGCCAACGGGGACAGGATAATGAAAAACTGTTTTTT. It translates to CASSQRGQDNEKLFF.

In this sample, this clone turned up a few times. The chain couples TRBV5-1 to TRBJ2-2; D gene uncertain. CDR1 and CDR2 (germline): SGHRS, YFSETQ. The V end lost 0 bases, the J end lost 1 base, and 4 bases lay between the germline ends. The CDR3 loop spans 14 amino acids. As DNA, the CDR3 is TGCGCCAGCAGCTTGGTTCTGAACACCGGGGAGCTGTTTTTT. This codes for CASSLVLNTGELFF.

The V and J genes are TRBV29-1 and TRBJ2-3; 16 nucleotides match TRBD2. Germline V gene sequence: CDR1 SQVTM, CDR2 ANQGSEA. With V trimmed by 7 bases and J by 2 bases, 6 bases remained unmatched. The CDR3 has 16 amino acids. This CDR3 is CSATGTSGRATDTQYF. CDR3 DNA sequence: TGCAGCGCCACCGGGACTAGCGGGAGGGCCACAGATACGCAGTATTTT.